This TCR beta chain was sequenced during a study of blood T cell repertoires in COVID-19. Data came from immunoSEQ multiplex PCR; TCRdb stores just in-frame clones and leaves some out. The sample gives about 330,000 clones, about 84% of which show up once; roughly 1.6% is in the top ten. There are 18 residues in the CDR3. From germline, CDR1 is SGHRS and CDR2 YFSETQ. Trimming pared 0 bases from V and 5 bases from J, leaving 21 bases between. This receptor was identified in a woman aged 45-65 years with acute or convalescent COVID-19. The material sequenced was peripheral blood. The chain has TRBV5-1 and TRBJ2-1; maybe TRBD2 (7 bases). Here the CDR3 reads CASSLVAGQGREDNEQFF. CDR3 DNA: TGCGCCAGCAGCTTGGTTGCTGGCCAGGGGAGGGAAGACAATGAGCAGTTCTTC.